The TCR beta chain described here comes from a study of cytomegalovirus exposure and HLA in healthy donors. Regarding the study as a whole: Later analysis indicated greater clonal expansion among HLA-associated TCR beta chains than among equally common other chains.

About this clone itself: Antigen specificity is unknown.

At the time of sampling, donors were nominally healthy, though unrecorded immune exposures were likely. Vbeta (60) and Jbeta (13) primers were used in the PCR. Original analysis: A follow-up analysis tallied about 80 million unique TCR beta chains, approximately 11 million shared. Produced via immunoSEQ multiplex PCR; TCRdb's table is partial and in-frame only. From that table come the V and J calls and clone size; the DNA was used to work out D and trimming. The table shows about 87,000 clones, with less than 80% occurring only once. CDR3 length: 16 amino acids. Germline trimming cut 4 bases from V and 2 bases from J; bases unmatched to any gene: 7. Germline V gene sequence: CDR1 KGHSH, CDR2 LQKENI.

The TCR was taken from a man aged 25-40 years in good health and CMV-seropositive. The sequencing input was PBMCs. V and J are TRBV18 and TRBJ2-1; TRBD1 matches at 8 bases. The chain's CDR3 is CASSLLTGDTYNEQFF. The DNA of the CDR3 is TGTGCCAGCTCACTCCTGACAGGGGACACCTACAATGAGCAGTTCTTC.